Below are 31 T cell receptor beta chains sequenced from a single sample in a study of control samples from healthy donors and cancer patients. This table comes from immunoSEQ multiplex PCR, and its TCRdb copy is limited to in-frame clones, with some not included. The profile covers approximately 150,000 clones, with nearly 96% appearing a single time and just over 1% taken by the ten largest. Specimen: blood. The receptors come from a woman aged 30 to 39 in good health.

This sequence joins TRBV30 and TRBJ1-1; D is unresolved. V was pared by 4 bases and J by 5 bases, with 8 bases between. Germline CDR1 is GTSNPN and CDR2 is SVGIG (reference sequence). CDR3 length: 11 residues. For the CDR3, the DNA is TGTGCCTGGAATGGGGTAACTGAAGCTTTCTTT. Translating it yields CAWNGVTEAFF.

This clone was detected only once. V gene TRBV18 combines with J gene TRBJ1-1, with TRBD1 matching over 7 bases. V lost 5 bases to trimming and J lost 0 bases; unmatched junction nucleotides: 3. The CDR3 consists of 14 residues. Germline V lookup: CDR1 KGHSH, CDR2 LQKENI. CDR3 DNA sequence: TGTGCCAGCTCAGAAGACAGGGTGAACACTGAAGCTTTCTTT. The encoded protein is CASSEDRVNTEAFF.

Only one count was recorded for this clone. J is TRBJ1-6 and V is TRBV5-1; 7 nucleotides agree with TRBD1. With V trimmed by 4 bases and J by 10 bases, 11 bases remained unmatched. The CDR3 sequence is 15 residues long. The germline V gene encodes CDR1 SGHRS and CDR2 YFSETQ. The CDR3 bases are TGCGCCAGCAGCCTGACAGGGACCCTTTGGTCACCCCTCCACTTT. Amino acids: CASSLTGTLWSPLHF.

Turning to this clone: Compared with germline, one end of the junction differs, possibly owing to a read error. The CDR3 DNA reads TGCGCCCGCAGCGTGGCCGGGGGGGGCCTGAACACCGGGGAGCTGTTTTTT. Protein: CARSVAGGGLNTGELFF. The chain links TRBV5-1 to TRBJ2-2; 8 nucleotides agree with TRBD2. The V gene's germline CDR1 is SGHRS and CDR2 YFSETQ. CDR3 length: 17 residues.

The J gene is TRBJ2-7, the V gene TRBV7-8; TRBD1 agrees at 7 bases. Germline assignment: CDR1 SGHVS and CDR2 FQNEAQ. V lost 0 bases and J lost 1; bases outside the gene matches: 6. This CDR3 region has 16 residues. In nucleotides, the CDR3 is TGTGCCAGCAGCTTAGCTTACCGGGACAGATCCTACGAGCAGTACTTC. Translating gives CASSLAYRDRSYEQYF.

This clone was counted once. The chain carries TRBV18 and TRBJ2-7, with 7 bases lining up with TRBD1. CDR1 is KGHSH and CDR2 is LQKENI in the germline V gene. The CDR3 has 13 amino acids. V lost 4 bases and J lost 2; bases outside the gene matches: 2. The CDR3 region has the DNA TGTGCCAGCTCACAGGGGGCCGCCTACGAGCAGTACTTC. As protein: CASSQGAAYEQYF.

The CDR3 DNA sequence: TGTGCCAGCAGTTACCCACTAGCGGGAGGGCCCGGGGAGCTGTTTTTT. It yields the protein CASSYPLAGGPGELFF. The chain carries TRBV6-6 and TRBJ2-2; 13 bases map to TRBD2. The CDR3 spans 16 residues. The V gene's germline CDR1 is MNHNY and CDR2 SVGAGI (reference sequence). V lost 2 bases and J lost 6; bases outside the gene matches: 3.

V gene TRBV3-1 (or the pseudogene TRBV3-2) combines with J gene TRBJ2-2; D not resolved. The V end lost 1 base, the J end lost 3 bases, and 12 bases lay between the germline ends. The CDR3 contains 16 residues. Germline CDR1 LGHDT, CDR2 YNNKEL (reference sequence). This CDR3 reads CASSQARPRDTGELFF. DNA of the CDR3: TGTGCCAGCAGCCAAGCACGCCCCCGAGACACCGGGGAGCTGTTTTTT.

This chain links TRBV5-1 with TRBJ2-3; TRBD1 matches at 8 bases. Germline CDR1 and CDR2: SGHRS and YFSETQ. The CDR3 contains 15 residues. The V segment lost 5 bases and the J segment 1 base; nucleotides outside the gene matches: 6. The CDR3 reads CASRETGVRTDTQYF. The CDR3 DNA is TGCGCCAGCAGAGAGACAGGGGTCCGCACAGATACGCAGTATTTT.

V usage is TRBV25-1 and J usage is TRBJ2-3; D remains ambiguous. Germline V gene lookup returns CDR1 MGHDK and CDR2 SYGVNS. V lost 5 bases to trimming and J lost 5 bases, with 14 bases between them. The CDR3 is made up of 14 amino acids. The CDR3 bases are TGTGCCAGCAGTAGCCACCGTCCACAAGATACGCAGTATTTT. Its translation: CASSSHRPQDTQYF.

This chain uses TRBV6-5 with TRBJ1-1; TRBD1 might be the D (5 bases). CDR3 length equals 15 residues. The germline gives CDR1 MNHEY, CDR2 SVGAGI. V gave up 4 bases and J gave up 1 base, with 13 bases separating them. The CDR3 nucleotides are TGTGCCAGCAGTTCCCCGAGGACAAGGAACACTGAAGCTTTCTTT. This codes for CASSSPRTRNTEAFF.

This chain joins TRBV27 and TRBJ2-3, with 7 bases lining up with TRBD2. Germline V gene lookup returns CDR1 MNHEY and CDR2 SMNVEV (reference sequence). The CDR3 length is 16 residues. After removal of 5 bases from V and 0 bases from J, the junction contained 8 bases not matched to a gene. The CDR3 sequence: CASSPRGSGSTDTQYF. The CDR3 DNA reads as TGTGCCAGCAGTCCCCGAGGTAGCGGGAGCACAGATACGCAGTATTTT.

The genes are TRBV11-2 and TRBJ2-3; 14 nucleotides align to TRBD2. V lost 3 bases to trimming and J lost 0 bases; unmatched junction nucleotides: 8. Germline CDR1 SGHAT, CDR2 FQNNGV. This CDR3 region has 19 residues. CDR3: CASSFRLAGGRGSTDTQYF. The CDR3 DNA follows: TGTGCCAGCAGCTTCAGACTAGCGGGAGGGCGGGGAAGCACAGATACGCAGTATTTT.

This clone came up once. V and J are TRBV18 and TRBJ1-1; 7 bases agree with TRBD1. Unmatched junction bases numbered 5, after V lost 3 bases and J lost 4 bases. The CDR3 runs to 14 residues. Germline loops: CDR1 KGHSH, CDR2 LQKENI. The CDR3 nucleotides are TGTGCCAGCTCACCGAGGGGGCTTGGCACTGAAGCTTTCTTT. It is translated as CASSPRGLGTEAFF.

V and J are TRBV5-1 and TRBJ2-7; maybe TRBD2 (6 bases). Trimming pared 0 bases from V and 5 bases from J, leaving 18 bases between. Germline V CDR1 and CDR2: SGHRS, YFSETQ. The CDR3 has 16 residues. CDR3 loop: CASSLVGGVVSNEQYF. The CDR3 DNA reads TGCGCCAGCAGCTTGGTGGGGGGAGTTGTGTCGAACGAGCAGTACTTC.

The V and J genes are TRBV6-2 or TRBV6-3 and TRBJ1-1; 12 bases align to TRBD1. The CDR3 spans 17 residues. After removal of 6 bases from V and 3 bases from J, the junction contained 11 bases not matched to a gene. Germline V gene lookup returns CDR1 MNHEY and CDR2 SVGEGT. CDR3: CASSPGTGGIWDTEAFF. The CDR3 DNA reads TGTGCCAGCAGCCCCGGGACAGGGGGCATTTGGGACACTGAAGCTTTCTTT.

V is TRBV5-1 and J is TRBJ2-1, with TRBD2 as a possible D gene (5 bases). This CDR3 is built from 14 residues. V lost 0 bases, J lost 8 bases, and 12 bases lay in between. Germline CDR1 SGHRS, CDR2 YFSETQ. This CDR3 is CASSLGGASDEQFF. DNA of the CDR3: TGCGCCAGCAGCTTGGGGGGAGCCTCAGATGAGCAGTTCTTC.

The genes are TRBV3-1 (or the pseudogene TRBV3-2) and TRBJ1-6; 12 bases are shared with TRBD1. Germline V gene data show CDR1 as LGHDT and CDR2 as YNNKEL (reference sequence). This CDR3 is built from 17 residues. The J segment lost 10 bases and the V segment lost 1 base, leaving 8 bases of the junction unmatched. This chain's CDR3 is CASSQGGTGGADSPLHF. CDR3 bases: TGTGCCAGCAGCCAAGGGGGGACAGGGGGCGCTGACTCACCCCTCCACTTT.

The CDR3 DNA follows: TGTGCCAGCAGCTTAAGTCTAGCGGGGGAGCAGTACTTC. It translates to CASSLSLAGEQYF. The chain links TRBV7-9 to TRBJ2-7, with 9 nucleotides matching TRBD2. The CDR3 runs to 13 residues. Germline CDR1 and CDR2: SEHNR and FQNEAQ (reference sequence). Losses at the gene ends were 2 bases for V and 7 bases for J; bases not matched to a gene: 3.

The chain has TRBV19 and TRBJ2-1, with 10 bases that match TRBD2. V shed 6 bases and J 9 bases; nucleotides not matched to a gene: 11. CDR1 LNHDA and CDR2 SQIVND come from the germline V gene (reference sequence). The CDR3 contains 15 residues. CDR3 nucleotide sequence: TGTGCCAGTAGGCCCGCTAGCGGGAGCCAGGTTGAGCAGTTCTTC. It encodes CASRPASGSQVEQFF.

The CDR3: CASSEGSGGYQPQHF. The DNA for the CDR3 is TGTGCCAGCAGTGAAGGGTCAGGGGGGTATCAGCCCCAGCATTTT. The rearrangement uses TRBV6-1 and TRBJ1-5, with 7 bases matching TRBD1. Trimming took 1 base from V and 5 from J; bases not matched to a gene: 5. The CDR3 consists of 15 residues. CDR1 and CDR2 from the germline V gene are MNHNS and SASEGT.

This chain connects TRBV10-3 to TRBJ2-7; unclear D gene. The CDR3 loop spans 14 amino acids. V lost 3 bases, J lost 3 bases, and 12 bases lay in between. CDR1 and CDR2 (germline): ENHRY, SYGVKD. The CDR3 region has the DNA TGTGCCATCAGTGAATTGGTAGAGAACTACGAGCAGTACTTC. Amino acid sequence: CAISELVENYEQYF.

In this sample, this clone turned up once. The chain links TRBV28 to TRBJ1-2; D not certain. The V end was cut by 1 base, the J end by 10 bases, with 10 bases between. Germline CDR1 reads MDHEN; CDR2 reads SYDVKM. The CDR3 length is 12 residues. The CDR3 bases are TGTGCCAGCAGTTTATCCGCAGGACTCTACACCTTC. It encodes CASSLSAGLYTF.

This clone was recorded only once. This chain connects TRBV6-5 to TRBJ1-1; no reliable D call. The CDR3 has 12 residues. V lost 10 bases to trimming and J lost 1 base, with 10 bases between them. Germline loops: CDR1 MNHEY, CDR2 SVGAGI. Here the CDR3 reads CATKTENTEAFF. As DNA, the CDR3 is TGTGCCACCAAAACGGAGAACACTGAAGCTTTCTTT.

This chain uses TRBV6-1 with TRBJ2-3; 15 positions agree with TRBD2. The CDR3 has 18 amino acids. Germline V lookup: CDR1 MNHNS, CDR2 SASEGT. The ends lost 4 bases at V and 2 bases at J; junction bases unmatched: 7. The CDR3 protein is CASSVLGLAGGFTDTQYF. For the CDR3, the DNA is TGTGCCAGCAGTGTATTGGGACTAGCGGGAGGCTTCACAGATACGCAGTATTTT.

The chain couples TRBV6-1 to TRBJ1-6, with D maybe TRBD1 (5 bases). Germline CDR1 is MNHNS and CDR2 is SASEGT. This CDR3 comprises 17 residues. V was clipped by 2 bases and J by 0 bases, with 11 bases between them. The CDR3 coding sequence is TGTGCCAGCAGTGAACAGGGAGCTGTCTCCTATAATTCACCCCTCCACTTT. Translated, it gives CASSEQGAVSYNSPLHF.

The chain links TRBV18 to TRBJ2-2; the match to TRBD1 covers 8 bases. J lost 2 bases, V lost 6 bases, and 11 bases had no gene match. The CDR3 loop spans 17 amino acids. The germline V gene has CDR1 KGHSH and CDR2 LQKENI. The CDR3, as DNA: TGTGCCAGCTCCCCGAGGTTCAGGGGGCCAAACACCGGGGAGCTGTTTTTT. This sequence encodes CASSPRFRGPNTGELFF.

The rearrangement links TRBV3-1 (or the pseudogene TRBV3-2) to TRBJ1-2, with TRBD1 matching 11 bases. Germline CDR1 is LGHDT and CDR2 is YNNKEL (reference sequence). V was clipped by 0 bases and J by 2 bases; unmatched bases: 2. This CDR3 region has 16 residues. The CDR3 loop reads CASSQDRTGGNYGYTF. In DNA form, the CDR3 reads TGTGCCAGCAGCCAAGATAGGACAGGGGGCAACTATGGCTACACCTTC.

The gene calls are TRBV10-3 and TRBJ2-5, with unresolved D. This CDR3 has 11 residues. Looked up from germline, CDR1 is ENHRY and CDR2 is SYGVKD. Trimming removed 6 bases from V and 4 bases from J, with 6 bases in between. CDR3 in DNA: TGTGCCATCAGCACCCCAGAGACCCAGTACTTC. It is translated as CAISTPETQYF.

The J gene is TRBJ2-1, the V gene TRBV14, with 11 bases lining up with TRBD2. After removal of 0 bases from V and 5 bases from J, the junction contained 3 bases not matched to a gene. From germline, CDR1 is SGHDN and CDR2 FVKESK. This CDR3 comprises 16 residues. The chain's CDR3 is CASSQDIAGGHNEQFF. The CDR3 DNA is TGTGCCAGCAGCCAAGATATAGCGGGGGGGCACAATGAGCAGTTCTTC.

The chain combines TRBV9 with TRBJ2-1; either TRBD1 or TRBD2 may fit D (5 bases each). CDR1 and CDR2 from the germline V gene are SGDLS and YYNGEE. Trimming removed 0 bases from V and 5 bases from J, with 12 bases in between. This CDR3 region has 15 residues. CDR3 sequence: CASSVAEGFNNEQFF. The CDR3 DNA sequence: TGTGCCAGCAGCGTAGCTGAGGGGTTCAACAATGAGCAGTTCTTC.